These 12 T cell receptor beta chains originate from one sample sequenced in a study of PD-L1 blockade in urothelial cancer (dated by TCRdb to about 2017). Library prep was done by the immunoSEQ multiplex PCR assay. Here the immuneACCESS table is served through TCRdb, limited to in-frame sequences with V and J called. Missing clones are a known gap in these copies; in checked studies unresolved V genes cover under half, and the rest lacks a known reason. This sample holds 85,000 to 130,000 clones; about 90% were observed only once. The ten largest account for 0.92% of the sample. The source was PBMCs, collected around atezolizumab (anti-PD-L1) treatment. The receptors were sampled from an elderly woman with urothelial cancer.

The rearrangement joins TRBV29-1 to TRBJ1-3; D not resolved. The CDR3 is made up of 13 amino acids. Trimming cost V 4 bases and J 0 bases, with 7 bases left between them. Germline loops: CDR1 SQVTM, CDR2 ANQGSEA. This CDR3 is CSVGEFSGNTIYF. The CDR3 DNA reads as TGCAGCGTTGGGGAGTTCTCTGGAAACACCATATATTTT.

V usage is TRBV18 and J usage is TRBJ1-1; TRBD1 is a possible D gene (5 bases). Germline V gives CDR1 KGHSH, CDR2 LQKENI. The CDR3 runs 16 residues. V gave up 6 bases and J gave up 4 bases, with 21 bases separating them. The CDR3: CASSLIDGGGGTEAFF. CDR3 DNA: TGTGCCAGCTCGCTAATAGACGGGGGAGGCGGCACTGAAGCTTTCTTT. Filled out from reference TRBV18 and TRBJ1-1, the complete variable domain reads NAGVMQNPRHLVRRRGQEARLRCSPMKGHSHVYWYRQLPEEGLKFMVYLQKENIIDESGMPKERFSAEFPKEGPSILRIQQVVRGDSAAYFCASSLIDGGGGTEAFFGQGTRLTVV.

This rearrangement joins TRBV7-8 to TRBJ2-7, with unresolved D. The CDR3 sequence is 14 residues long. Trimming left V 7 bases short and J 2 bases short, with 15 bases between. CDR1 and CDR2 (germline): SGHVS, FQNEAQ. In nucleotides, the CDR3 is TGTGCCAGCACGCGCGTTGGTGAGGCCTACGAGCAGTACTTC. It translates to CASTRVGEAYEQYF.

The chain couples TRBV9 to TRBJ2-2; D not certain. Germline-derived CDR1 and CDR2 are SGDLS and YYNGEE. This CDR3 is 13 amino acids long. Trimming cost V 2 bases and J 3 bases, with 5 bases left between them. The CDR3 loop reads CASSVSDTGELFF. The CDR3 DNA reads TGTGCCAGCAGCGTTTCGGACACCGGGGAGCTGTTTTTT.

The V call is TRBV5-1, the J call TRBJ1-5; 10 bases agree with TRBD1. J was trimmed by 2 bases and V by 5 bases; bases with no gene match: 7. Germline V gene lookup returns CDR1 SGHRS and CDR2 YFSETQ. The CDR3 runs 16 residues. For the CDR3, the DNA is TGCGCCAGCAGTCCTGGCGGGACAGGGGGCAATCAGCCCCAGCATTTT. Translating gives CASSPGGTGGNQPQHF. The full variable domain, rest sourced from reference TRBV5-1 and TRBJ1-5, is KAGVTQTPRYLIKTRGQQVTLSCSPISGHRSVSWYQQTPGQGLQFLFEYFSETQRNKGNFPGRFSGRQFSNSRSEMNVSTLELGDSALYLCASSPGGTGGNQPQHFGDGTRLSIL.

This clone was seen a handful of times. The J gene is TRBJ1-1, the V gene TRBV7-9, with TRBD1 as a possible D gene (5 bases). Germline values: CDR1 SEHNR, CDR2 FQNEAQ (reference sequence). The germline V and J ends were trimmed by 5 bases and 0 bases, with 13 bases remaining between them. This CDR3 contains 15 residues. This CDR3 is CASSPRDSMNTEAFF. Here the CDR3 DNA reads TGTGCCAGCAGCCCGAGGGACTCCATGAACACTGAAGCTTTCTTT. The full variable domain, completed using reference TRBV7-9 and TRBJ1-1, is DTGVSQNPRHKITKRGQNVTFRCDPISEHNRLYWYRQTLGQGPEFLTYFQNEAQLEKSRLLSDRFSAERPKGSFSTLEIQRTEQGDSAMYLCASSPRDSMNTEAFFGQGTRLTVV.

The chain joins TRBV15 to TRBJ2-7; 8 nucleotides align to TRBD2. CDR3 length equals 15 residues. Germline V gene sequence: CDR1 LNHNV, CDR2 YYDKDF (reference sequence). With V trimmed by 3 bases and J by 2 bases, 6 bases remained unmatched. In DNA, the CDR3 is TGTGCCACCAGCAGTGGGGAGCGGGAGCCCTACGAGCAGTACTTC. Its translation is CATSSGEREPYEQYF. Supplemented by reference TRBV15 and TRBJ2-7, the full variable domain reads DAMVIQNPRYQVTQFGKPVTLSCSQTLNHNVMYWYQQKSSQAPKLLFHYYDKDFNNEADTPDNFQSRRPNTSFCFLDIRSPGLGDTAMYLCATSSGEREPYEQYFGPGTRLTVT.

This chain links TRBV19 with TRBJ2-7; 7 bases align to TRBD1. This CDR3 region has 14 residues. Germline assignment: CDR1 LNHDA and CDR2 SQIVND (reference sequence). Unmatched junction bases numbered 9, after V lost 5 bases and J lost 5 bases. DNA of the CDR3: TGTGCCAGTAGTCACAGGGGATCCGTCGACGAGCAGTACTTC. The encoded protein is CASSHRGSVDEQYF. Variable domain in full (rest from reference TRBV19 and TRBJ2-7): DGGITQSPKYLFRKEGQNVTLSCEQNLNHDAMYWYRQDPGQGLRLIYYSQIVNDFQKGDIAEGYSVSREKKESFPLTVTSAQKNPTAFYLCASSHRGSVDEQYFGPGTRLTVT.

CDR3 amino acids: CASRRGSGNTGELFF. The CDR3 DNA reads as TGTGCCAGCAGGAGGGGTAGCGGGAACACCGGGGAGCTGTTTTTT. This chain links TRBV2 with TRBJ2-2; D is perhaps TRBD2 (6 bases). The CDR3 contains 15 residues. Trimming left V 6 bases short and J 1 base short, with 12 bases between. In germline, CDR1 is SNHLY, CDR2 FYNNEI.

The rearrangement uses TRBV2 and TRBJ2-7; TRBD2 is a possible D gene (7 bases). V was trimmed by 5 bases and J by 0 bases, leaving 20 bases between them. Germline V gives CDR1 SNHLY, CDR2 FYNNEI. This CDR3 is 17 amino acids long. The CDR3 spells CASSPVGGLAYSYEQYF. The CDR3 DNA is TGTGCCAGCAGTCCAGTGGGGGGGCTGGCGTACTCCTACGAGCAGTACTTC.

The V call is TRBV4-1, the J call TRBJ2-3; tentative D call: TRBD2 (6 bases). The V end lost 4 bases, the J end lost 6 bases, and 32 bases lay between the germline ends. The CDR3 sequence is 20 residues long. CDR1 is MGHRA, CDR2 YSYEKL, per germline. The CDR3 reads CASSLFTGFGGGIQEDTQYF. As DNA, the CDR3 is TGCGCCAGCAGCCTCTTTACCGGGTTTGGCGGAGGGATACAGGAGGATACGCAGTATTTT.

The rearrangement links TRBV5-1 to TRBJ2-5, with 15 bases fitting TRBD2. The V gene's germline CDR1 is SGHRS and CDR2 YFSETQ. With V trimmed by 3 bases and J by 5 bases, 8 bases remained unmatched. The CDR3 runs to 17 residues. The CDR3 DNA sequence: TGCGCCAGCAGCTCTGGACTAGCGGGAGGGTTGAGGGAGACCCAGTACTTC. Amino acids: CASSSGLAGGLRETQYF.